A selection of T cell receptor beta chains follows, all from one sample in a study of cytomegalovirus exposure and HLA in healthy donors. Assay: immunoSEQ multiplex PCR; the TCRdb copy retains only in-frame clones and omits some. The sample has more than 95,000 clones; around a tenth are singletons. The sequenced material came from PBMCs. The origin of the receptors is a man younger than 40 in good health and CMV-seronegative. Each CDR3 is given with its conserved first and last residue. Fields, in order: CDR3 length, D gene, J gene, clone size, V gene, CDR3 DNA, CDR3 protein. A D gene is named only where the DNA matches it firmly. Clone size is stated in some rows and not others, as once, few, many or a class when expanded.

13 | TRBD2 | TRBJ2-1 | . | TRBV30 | TGTGCCTGGGTTAGCGGGACCCACAATGAGCAGTTCTTC | CAWVSGTHNEQFF
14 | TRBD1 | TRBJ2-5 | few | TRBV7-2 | TGTGCCAGCAGCTCCGGACAGGGATGGGAGACCCAGTACTTC | CASSSGQGWETQYF
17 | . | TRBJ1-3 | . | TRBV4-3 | TGCGCCAGCAGCCAAGGATCCTCAGGGTTTTATGGAAACCCCATATATTTT | CASSQGSSGFYGNPIYF
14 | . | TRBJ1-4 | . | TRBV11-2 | TGTGCCAGCAGCCCTGGACAGAGAAATGAAAAACTGTTTTTT | CASSPGQRNEKLFF
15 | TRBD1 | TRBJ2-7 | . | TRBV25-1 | TGTGCCAGCAGTGACATTCGGGCAGGGGGCAACGAGCAGTACTTC | CASSDIRAGGNEQYF
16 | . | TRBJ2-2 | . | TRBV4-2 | TGTGCCAGCAGCCAACGTCTAGCGAGGATGTCCGGGGAGCTGTTTTTT | CASSQRLARMSGELFF
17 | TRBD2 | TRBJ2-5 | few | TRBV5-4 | TGTGCCAGCAGCTTGGGTGGGACTAGCGGGGGCCCGGGGGCCCAGTACTTC | CASSLGGTSGGPGAQYF
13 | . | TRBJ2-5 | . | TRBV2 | TGTGCCAGCTCCTTACGTGGGGGCGAGACCCAGTACTTC | CASSLRGGETQYF
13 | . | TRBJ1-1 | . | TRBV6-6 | TGTGCCAGCAGTTACACAGAAACGGATGGAGCTTTCTTT | CASSYTETDGAFF
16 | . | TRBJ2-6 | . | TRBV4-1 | TGCGCCAGCAGCCCCATGGGGGGAACTGGGGCCAACGTCCTGACTTTC | CASSPMGGTGANVLTF
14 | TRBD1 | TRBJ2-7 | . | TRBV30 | TGTGCCTGGAGTGTAGGGACAGGGGGTACCGAGCAGTACTTC | CAWSVGTGGTEQYF
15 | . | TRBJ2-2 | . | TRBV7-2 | TGTGCCAGCAGCTTACACACAGCGAACACCGGGGAGCTGTTTTTT | CASSLHTANTGELFF
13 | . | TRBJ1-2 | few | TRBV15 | TGTGCCACCAGCGGCCAGAAAGGGGTGGGCTACACCTTC | CATSGQKGVGYTF
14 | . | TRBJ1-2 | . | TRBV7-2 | TGTGCCAGCAGCTTATTCCGGGATCCCTATGGCTACACCTTC | CASSLFRDPYGYTF
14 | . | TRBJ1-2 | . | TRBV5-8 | TGTGCCAGCAGCCCAGGGGACCCGGGGTATGGCTACACCTTC | CASSPGDPGYGYTF
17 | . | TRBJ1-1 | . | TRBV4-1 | TGCGCCAGCAGGCTGGCGGGGGGGGGATCTATGAACACTGAAGCTTTCTTT | CASRLAGGGSMNTEAFF
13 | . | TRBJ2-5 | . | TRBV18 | TGTGCCAGCTCACCAGGCGGGTCAGAGACCCAGTACTTC | CASSPGGSETQYF
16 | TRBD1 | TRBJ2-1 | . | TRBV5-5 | TGTGCCAGCAGCTTGACAGGGGGGCGAGATAACAATGAGCAGTTCTTC | CASSLTGGRDNNEQFF
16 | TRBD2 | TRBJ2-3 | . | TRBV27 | TGTGCCAGCAGCCCCCAGCGGGGTGCTAGCACAGATACGCAGTATTTT | CASSPQRGASTDTQYF
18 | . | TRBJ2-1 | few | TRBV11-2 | TGTGCCAGCAGCTACAGCCTTAATCCCGGGACTCGCCGCAATGAGCAGTTCTTC | CASSYSLNPGTRRNEQFF
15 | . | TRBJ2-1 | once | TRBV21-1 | TGTGCCAGCAGCAATTTACGGGAGAGTTCCAATGAGCAGTTCTTC | CASSNLRESSNEQFF
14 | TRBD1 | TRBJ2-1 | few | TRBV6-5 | TGTGCCAGCAGTTACTCGGGGACAGTAAATGAGCAGTTCTTC | CASSYSGTVNEQFF
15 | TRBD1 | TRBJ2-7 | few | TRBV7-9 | TGTGCCAGCAGCCCGGGACAGGCCCCCTCCTACGAGCAGTACTTC | CASSPGQAPSYEQYF
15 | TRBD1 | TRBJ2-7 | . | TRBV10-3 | TGTGCCATCAGGGACACCGGGACAGGGAATTACGAGCAGTACTTC | CAIRDTGTGNYEQYF
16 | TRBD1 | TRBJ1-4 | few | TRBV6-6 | TGTGCCAGCAGTTACTCCGGAAACAGGGGTAATGAAAAACTGTTTTTT | CASSYSGNRGNEKLFF
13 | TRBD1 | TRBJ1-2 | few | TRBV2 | TGTGCCAGCACCTCGGACAGGGGTTATGGCTACACCTTC | CASTSDRGYGYTF
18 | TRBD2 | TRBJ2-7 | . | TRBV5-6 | TGTGCCAGCAGCTTGGACCCGAGCGGGGAGGCCTTTTCCTACGAGCAGTACTTC | CASSLDPSGEAFSYEQYF
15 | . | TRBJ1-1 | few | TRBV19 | TGTGCCAGTAGTAGCTTCACGACAGTGAACACTGAAGCTTTCTTT | CASSSFTTVNTEAFF
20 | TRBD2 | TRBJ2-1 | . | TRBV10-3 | TGTGCCATCAGTCCTCACCCCCAAAAACTTAGAGCGGGAGCGATCAATGAGCAGTTCTTC | CAISPHPQKLRAGAINEQFF
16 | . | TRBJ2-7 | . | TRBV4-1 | TGCGCCAGCAGCCCTGTCCTAGCGACGGGGCGCTACGAGCAGTACTTC | CASSPVLATGRYEQYF
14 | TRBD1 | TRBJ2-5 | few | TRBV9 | TGTGCCAGCACCTCGACAGGGGGCGAAGAGACCCAGTACTTC | CASTSTGGEETQYF
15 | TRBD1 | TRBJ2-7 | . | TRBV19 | TGTGCCAGTAGTTCGTACAGGGGGCTCGGCTACGAGCAGTACTTC | CASSSYRGLGYEQYF
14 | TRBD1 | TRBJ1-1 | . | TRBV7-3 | TGTGCCAGCAGCCCACAGGGGGCAGGGTCTGAAGCTTTCTTT | CASSPQGAGSEAFF
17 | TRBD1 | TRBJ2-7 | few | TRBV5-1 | TGCGCCAGCAGCTCAACCCCTAAGACAGGGGGCTTGGACGAGCAGTACTTC | CASSSTPKTGGLDEQYF
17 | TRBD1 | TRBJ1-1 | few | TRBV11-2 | TGTGCCAGCAGCTTAGAAGGGGGCGCGAGGTGGAACACTGAAGCTTTCTTT | CASSLEGGARWNTEAFF
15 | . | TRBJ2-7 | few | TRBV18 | TGTGCCAGCTCACAAGCTACAGGGACAACCTACGAGCAGTACTTC | CASSQATGTTYEQYF
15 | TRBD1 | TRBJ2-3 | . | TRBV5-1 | TGCGCCAGCAGCGGACAGGGCATTAGCACAGATACGCAGTATTTT | CASSGQGISTDTQYF
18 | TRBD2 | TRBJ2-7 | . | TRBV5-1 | TGCGCCAGCAGCTACCGGGACAGACTAGCGGGGAGTCAGTACGAGCAGTACTTC | CASSYRDRLAGSQYEQYF
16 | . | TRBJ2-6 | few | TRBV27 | TGTGCCAGCAGTTTATACCGAGTCTCTGGGGCCAACGTCCTGACTTTC | CASSLYRVSGANVLTF
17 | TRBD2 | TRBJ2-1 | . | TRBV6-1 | TGTGCCAGCAGTGATTTCGCGGGGGGTGTCGGACGAAATGAGCAGTTCTTC | CASSDFAGGVGRNEQFF
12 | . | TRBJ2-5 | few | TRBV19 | TGTGCCAGTAGTGAGGCAGAAGAGACCCAGTACTTC | CASSEAEETQYF
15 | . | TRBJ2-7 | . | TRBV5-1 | TGCGCCAGCAGCTTGGCCCCCGGGATCGGGTACGAGCAGTACTTC | CASSLAPGIGYEQYF
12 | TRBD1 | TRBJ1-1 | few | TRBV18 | TGTGCCAGCTCCCAGACAGGGACTGAAGCTTTCTTT | CASSQTGTEAFF
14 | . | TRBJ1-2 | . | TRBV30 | TGTGCCTGGAGTGCCGACAGGCTCTCGGGGGGCTACACCTTC | CAWSADRLSGGYTF
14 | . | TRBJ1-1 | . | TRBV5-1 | TGCGCCAGCAGCTCGCAAGGGGGTAACACTGAAGCTTTCTTT | CASSSQGGNTEAFF
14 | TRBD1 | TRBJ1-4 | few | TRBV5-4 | TGTGCCAGCAGCTGGACAGGGGGAAATGAAAAACTGTTTTTT | CASSWTGGNEKLFF